This T cell receptor (beta chain) was documented in a study of Ad26.COV2.S vaccination and SARS-CoV-2 variants. For the study at large: Within the COV1001 Ad26.COV2.S trial arm, the donor was enrolled. Administration of Ad26.COV2.S was intramuscular, either once or twice 56 days apart. General study results and limits: The authors reported substantial breadth in spike-specific CD8+ and CD4+ T cell responses after vaccination.

A single count supports this clone. Its antigen is not known. As to treatment: around 19 received Ad26.COV2.S at low or high dose, single or two shots; roughly five received placebo; per-sample allocation not given. It was on day 63 after the first vaccine or placebo injection that samples were taken. The shot given was an Ad26 vector that makes Wuhan-strain SARS-CoV-2 spike. TCRdb's copy holds only in-frame clones and misses some; the assay was immunoSEQ multiplex PCR. Of under 550,000 clones in the sample, 80% to 95% were seen once. Germline V gene sequence: CDR1 MNHEY, CDR2 SVGEGT. V dropped 4 bases and J dropped 2; count of bases not matched to a gene: 3. The CDR3 loop spans 16 amino acids.

The receptor comes from a person aged 18-60 years who received the Ad26.COV2.S COVID-19 vaccine or a placebo. Sequences were derived from peripheral blood, sampled in a trial of Ad26.COV2.S vaccine versus placebo. The chain is built from TRBV6-2 or TRBV6-3 and TRBJ2-1; 12 bases are a match to TRBD2. Here the CDR3 reads CASSFLAGGAYNEQFF. The DNA for the CDR3 is TGTGCCAGCAGTTTCCTAGCGGGAGGGGCCTACAATGAGCAGTTCTTC.